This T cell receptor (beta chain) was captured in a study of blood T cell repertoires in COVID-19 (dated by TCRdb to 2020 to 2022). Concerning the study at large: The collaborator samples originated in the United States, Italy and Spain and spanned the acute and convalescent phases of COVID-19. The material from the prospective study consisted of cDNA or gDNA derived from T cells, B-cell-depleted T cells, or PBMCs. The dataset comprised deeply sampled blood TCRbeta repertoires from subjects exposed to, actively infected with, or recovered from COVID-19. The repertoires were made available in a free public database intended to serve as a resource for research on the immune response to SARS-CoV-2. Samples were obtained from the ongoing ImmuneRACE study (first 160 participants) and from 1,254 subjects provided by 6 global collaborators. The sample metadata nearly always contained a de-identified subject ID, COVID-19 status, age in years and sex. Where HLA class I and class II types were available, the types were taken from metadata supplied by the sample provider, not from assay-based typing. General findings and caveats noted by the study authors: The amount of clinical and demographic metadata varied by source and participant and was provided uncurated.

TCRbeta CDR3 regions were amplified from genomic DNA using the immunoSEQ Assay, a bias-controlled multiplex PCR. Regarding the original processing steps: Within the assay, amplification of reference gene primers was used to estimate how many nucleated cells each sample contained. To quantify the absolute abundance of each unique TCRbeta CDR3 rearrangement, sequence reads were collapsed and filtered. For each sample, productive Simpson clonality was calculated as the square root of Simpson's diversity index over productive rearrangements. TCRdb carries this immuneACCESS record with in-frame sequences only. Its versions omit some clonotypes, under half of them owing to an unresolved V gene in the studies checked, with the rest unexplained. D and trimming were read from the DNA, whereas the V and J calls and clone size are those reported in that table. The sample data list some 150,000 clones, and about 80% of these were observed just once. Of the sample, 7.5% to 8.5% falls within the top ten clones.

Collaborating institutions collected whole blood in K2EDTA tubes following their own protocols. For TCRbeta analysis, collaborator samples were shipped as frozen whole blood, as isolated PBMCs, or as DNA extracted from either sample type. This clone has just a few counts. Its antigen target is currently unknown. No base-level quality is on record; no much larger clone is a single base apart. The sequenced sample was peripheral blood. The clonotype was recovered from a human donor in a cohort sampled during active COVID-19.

The CDR3 sequence is CASSADSRREEKLFF. In nucleotides, the sequence is TGCGCCAGCAGCGCGGACAGTCGAAGGGAGGAAAAACTGTTTTTT. The V gene is TRBV5-1 and the J gene is TRBJ1-4; the D gene is perhaps TRBD1, from 6 matching bases. The junction carries 18 bases between V and J, which are trimmed by 4 bases and 8 bases respectively. According to the germline V gene, CDR1 reads SGHRS and CDR2 reads YFSETQ. Its CDR3 holds 15 amino acids, cysteine through phenylalanine. Only the CDR3 part of the read is kept: 45 bases, read in frame from the first base.